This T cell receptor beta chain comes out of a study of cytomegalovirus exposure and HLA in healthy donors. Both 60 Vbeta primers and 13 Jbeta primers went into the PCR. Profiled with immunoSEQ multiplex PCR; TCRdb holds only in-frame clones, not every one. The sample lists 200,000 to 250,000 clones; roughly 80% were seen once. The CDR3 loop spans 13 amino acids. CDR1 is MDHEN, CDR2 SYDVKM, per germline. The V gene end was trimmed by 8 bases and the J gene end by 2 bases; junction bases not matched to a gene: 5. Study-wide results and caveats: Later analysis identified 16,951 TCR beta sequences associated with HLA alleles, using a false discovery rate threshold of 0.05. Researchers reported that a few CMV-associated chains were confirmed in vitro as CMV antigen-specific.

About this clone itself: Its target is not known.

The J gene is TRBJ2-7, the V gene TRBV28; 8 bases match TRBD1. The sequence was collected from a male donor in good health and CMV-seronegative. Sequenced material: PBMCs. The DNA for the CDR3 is TGTGCCAGCCTGGGACAGGAGGCCTACGAGCAGTACTTC. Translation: CASLGQEAYEQYF.